The 21 T cell receptor beta chains reported below all come from one sample, sequenced in a study of cytomegalovirus exposure and HLA in healthy donors. Both 60 Vbeta primers and 13 Jbeta primers went into the PCR. The protocol was immunoSEQ multiplex PCR, while the TCRdb copy is restricted to in-frame clones and leaves out a portion. The table has around 130,000 clones, 79% seen once. Sequenced: PBMCs. The receptors stem from a man between 18 and 29 years old in good health and CMV-seronegative.

This clone was seen once. The V and J genes are TRBV18 and TRBJ2-7; unclear D gene. CDR1 and CDR2 from the germline V gene are KGHSH and LQKENI. V was pared by 5 bases and J by 3 bases, with 5 bases between. The CDR3 has 11 amino acids. CDR3 region: CASSGSYEQYV. The CDR3, as DNA: TGTGCCAGCTCAGGTAGCTACGAGCAGTACGTC.

This clone was seen a few times. The chain has TRBV7-2 and TRBJ1-2; 7 bases agree with TRBD1. This CDR3 spans 14 amino acids. Germline-derived CDR1 and CDR2 are SGHTA and FQGNSA. Trimming at V came to 5 bases and at J to 8 bases, leaving 11 bases not matched to a gene. In DNA, the CDR3 is TGTGCCAGCAGCCCTTTACCACAGGGGTTGGGCTACACCTTC. Translated: CASSPLPQGLGYTF.

This clone has only a few counts. The V gene is TRBV28, the J gene TRBJ2-5, with TRBD2 matching 9 bases. This CDR3 has 16 amino acids. V shed 2 bases and J 4 bases; nucleotides not matched to a gene: 8. The germline V gene encodes CDR1 MDHEN and CDR2 SYDVKM. This CDR3 reads CASSLGGLAGLETQYF. In DNA, the CDR3 is TGTGCCAGCAGTTTAGGTGGGCTAGCGGGGCTAGAGACCCAGTACTTC.

This clone was detected a few times. This chain joins TRBV5-3 and TRBJ2-7; 7 nucleotides match TRBD1. TRBV5-3 is placed among ORFs of uncertain function. There are 17 residues in the CDR3. The V gene end was trimmed by 1 base and the J gene end by 3 bases; junction bases not matched to a gene: 13. The CDR3 loop reads CARSLQGTAPFYYEQYV. The CDR3 DNA is TGTGCCAGAAGCTTGCAAGGGACAGCTCCTTTCTACTACGAGCAGTACGTC.

This clone was detected a few times. The rearrangement joins TRBV5-1 to TRBJ1-1; D call uncertain. Trimming cost V 3 bases and J 7 bases, with 4 bases left between them. The CDR3 is made up of 10 amino acids. CDR1 is SGHRS and CDR2 is YFSETQ in the germline V gene. The CDR3 nucleotides read TGCGCCAGCAGCTCCTGTGAAGCTTTCTTT. Translation gives CASSSCEAFF. Filled out from reference TRBV5-1 and TRBJ1-1, the complete variable domain reads KAGVTQTPRYLIKTRGQQVTLSCSPISGHRSVSWYQQTPGQGLQFLFEYFSETQRNKGNFPGRFSGRQFSNSRSEMNVSTLELGDSALYLCASSSCEAFFGQGTRLTVV.

This sequence joins TRBV19 and TRBJ1-5; D is unresolved. V was clipped by 0 bases and J by 4 bases, with 7 bases between them. Germline assignment: CDR1 LNHDA and CDR2 SQIVND (reference sequence). This CDR3 comprises 14 residues. This CDR3 is CASSIDQLNQPQHF. CDR3 bases: TGTGCCAGTAGTATAGATCAACTGAATCAGCCCCAGCATTTT.

The chain recombines TRBV29-1 with TRBJ1-3; 8 bases line up with TRBD1. The CDR3 sequence is 16 residues long. Germline CDR1 SQVTM, CDR2 ANQGSEA. V shed 2 bases and J 7 bases; nucleotides not matched to a gene: 13. The CDR3 nucleotides read TGCAGCGTTGAATCCTACCGGGGACAGGATAAGAACACCATATATTTT. Translated: CSVESYRGQDKNTIYF.

The chain combines TRBV6-6 with TRBJ2-7; D is unclear. V lost 0 bases and J lost 3, with 12 bases in between. CDR1 is MNHNY, CDR2 SVGAGI, per germline (reference sequence). The CDR3 consists of 15 residues. The CDR3 DNA is TGTGCCAGCAGTTACTCGTTAAGCCCCGGCTACGAGCAGTACTTC. As protein: CASSYSLSPGYEQYF.

The rearrangement joins TRBV27 to TRBJ1-1, with TRBD1 matching over 8 bases. The CDR3 consists of 14 residues. Germline lookup yields CDR1 MNHEY and CDR2 SMNVEV (reference sequence). The J segment lost 5 bases and the V segment lost 2 bases, leaving 4 bases of the junction unmatched. The DNA of the CDR3 is TGTGCCAGCAGTTTAGACAGGGGTACAACTGAAGCTTTCTTT. It codes for CASSLDRGTTEAFF.

The chain employs TRBV15 and TRBJ2-2; D gene uncertain. Germline V CDR1 and CDR2: LNHNV, YYDKDF (reference sequence). V lost 3 bases and J 6 bases, leaving 20 bases between the germline ends. The CDR3 consists of 17 residues. CDR3 residues: CATSSSLESVGAGELFF. DNA for the CDR3: TGTGCCACCAGCAGCTCCCTAGAGTCAGTCGGCGCCGGGGAGCTGTTTTTT.

V usage is TRBV4-2 and J usage is TRBJ2-2, with 7 bases that match TRBD2. The germline V gene encodes CDR1 LGHNA and CDR2 YNFKEQ. The CDR3 contains 16 residues. Trimming cost V 4 bases and J 1 base; bases outside gene matches: 6. In nucleotides, the CDR3 is TGTGCCAGCAGCCTTGCGGGAGAAGGGAACACCGGGGAGCTGTTTTTT. Protein: CASSLAGEGNTGELFF.

J is TRBJ1-2 and V is TRBV5-1; D not resolved. The CDR3 has 15 residues. Trimming left V 4 bases short and J 8 bases short, with 21 bases between. Germline assignment: CDR1 SGHRS and CDR2 YFSETQ. The CDR3 bases are TGCGCCAGCAGCCCTAGTTTCGCTCAGATAGAAGGCTACACCTTC. Amino acids: CASSPSFAQIEGYTF.

This rearrangement joins TRBV7-3 to TRBJ2-6, with a weak D call TRBD2 (5 bases). The V gene lost 7 bases and the J gene lost 1 base, with 17 bases spanning the gap. The CDR3 has 17 amino acids. Germline assignment: CDR1 SGHTA and CDR2 FQGTGA. The CDR3 bases are TGTGCCAGCACCGTCGGGGATCCTTCTTCTGGGGCCAACGTCCTGACTTTC. This encodes CASTVGDPSSGANVLTF.

The chain carries TRBV18 and TRBJ2-5, with 8 nucleotides matching TRBD1. Trimming cost V 6 bases and J 1 base; bases outside gene matches: 4. The CDR3 consists of 14 residues. The germline CDR1 and CDR2 sequences are KGHSH and LQKENI. The CDR3 region is CASSPDRGQETQYF. CDR3 in DNA: TGTGCCAGCTCCCCTGACAGGGGCCAAGAGACCCAGTACTTC. The entire variable domain, with the rest obtained from reference TRBV18 and TRBJ2-5, is as follows: NAGVMQNPRHLVRRRGQEARLRCSPMKGHSHVYWYRQLPEEGLKFMVYLQKENIIDESGMPKERFSAEFPKEGPSILRIQQVVRGDSAAYFCASSPDRGQETQYFGPGTRLLVL.

The CDR3 DNA reads TGCGCCAGCAGCCAAGGGGCCGTCTCCCGTAAGCAGTACTTC. The encoded protein is CASSQGAVSRKQYF. The chain recombines TRBV4-3 with TRBJ2-7; D is undetermined. Germline CDR1 reads LGHNA; CDR2 reads YSLEER. Trimming left V 1 base short and J 8 bases short, with 15 bases between. This CDR3 comprises 14 residues.

The chain employs TRBV11-2 and TRBJ2-7, with D unresolved. CDR3 size: 15 residues. V was shortened by 7 bases and J by 10 bases, with 26 bases between the two germline ends. CDR1 and CDR2 from the germline V gene are SGHAT and FQNNGV. Here the CDR3 DNA reads TGTGCCAGCAACCTCCTAGACTCCAACACCCTTCTCCAGTACTTC. Its translation: CASNLLDSNTLLQYF.

The chain recombines TRBV7-2 with TRBJ1-2, with TRBD1 matching 10 bases. V lost 4 bases and J lost 7; bases outside the gene matches: 12. The CDR3 runs to 16 residues. Germline V gene lookup returns CDR1 SGHTA and CDR2 FQGNSA. The CDR3 DNA is TGTGCCAGCAGCTCCCCGGGTAGACAGGGGGCGCGTGGCTACACCTTC. Translated: CASSSPGRQGARGYTF.

This clone was observed a few times. This chain joins TRBV30 and TRBJ1-6; no reliable D call. In germline, CDR1 is GTSNPN, CDR2 SVGIG (reference sequence). With 2 bases removed from V and 4 bases from J, the gap between germline ends came to 6 bases. CDR3 length equals 13 residues. CDR3 loop: CAWSQNYNSPLHF. As DNA, the CDR3 is TGTGCCTGGAGTCAGAATTATAATTCACCCCTCCACTTT.

This chain uses TRBV4-1 with TRBJ2-3; tentative D call: TRBD2 (6 bases). The CDR3 totals 14 residues. The V end was cut by 0 bases, the J end by 2 bases, with 6 bases between. The germline gives CDR1 MGHRA, CDR2 YSYEKL. The CDR3 loop is CASSQELATDTQYF. CDR3 coding DNA: TGCGCCAGCAGCCAAGAACTAGCCACAGATACGCAGTATTTT.

The chain carries TRBV5-6 and TRBJ1-1, with TRBD1 as a possible D gene (6 bases). With 4 bases removed from V and 7 bases from J, the gap between germline ends came to 14 bases. This CDR3 has 13 residues. The germline V gene has CDR1 SGHDT and CDR2 YYEEEE. The CDR3 protein is CASSQNTGREAFF. The CDR3 DNA reads TGTGCCAGCAGCCAAAACACAGGGCGTGAAGCTTTCTTT.

The rearrangement links TRBV18 to TRBJ2-1; 12 nucleotides line up with TRBD2. Unmatched junction bases numbered 8, after V lost 1 base and J lost 4 bases. Germline values: CDR1 KGHSH, CDR2 LQKENI. This CDR3 is 18 amino acids long. In nucleotides, the CDR3 is TGTGCCAGCTCACCACTAGGCTATCTAGCGGGAGGGTACAATGAGCAGTTCTTC. Protein product: CASSPLGYLAGGYNEQFF.